The TCR beta chain described here comes from a study of tumor-infiltrating lymphocytes in primary liver carcinoma. Overall study results and limits: Tumor top-250-clone fraction significantly exceeded that of blood (p = 0.039).

Unsorted whole blood served as the source of blood RNA, and germline DNA was extracted as well. cDNA specific to TCR beta was made from about 550 ng of total RNA, with a constant-region primer employed for priming. Each TCR beta library was derived from three nested multiplex PCR rounds that employed slightly modified ARM-PCR. TRBV1-TRBV30 forward and Cbeta reverse primers drove the first two roughly 10-cycle rounds. TCRdb fed the multiplex PCR reads into MiXCR, producing one record per CDR3 protein. The data contain some 320,000 distinct CDR3 sequences, around three fifths of them seen just once; the ten biggest clones take up roughly 9%. To note about this clonotype: Its antigen remains unidentified.

This CDR3 has 13 residues. CDR1 and CDR2 from the germline V gene are SGHAT and FQNNGV. V was clipped by 5 bases and J by 7 bases, with 15 bases between them. The chain has TRBV11-2 and TRBJ2-7, with D tentatively TRBD2 (6 bases). The sequenced material came from peripheral blood. This sequence originates from a man aged 40-50 years with primary liver carcinoma and hepatitis B virus infection. CDR3 amino acids: CASSPGMDYEQYF. The DNA of the CDR3 is TGTGCCAGCAGCCCCGGAATGGACTATGAGCAGTACTTC.